This record covers a single T cell receptor (beta chain). The antigen remains undetermined. A library of TCRbeta sequences, prepared with unique molecular identifiers, was generated. MiXCR, applied by TCRdb to the PCR reads, yields one record per CDR3 protein. The repertoire consists of hundreds of thousands of distinct CDR3 sequences, with under 15% occurring once and the leading ten covering 0.79%. These data belong to a study of T-cell reconstitution after alpha-beta-depleted transplantation in children. Study findings and constraints: Reportedly, only several hundred clones from non-depleted graft cells drove alpha-beta T-cell counts at about two months. High day-60 TCRbeta diversity in some patients came from surviving recipient T cells and thymic progenitors. Once a year had passed after transplant, T-cell counts and diversity came mostly from newly produced T cells.

The CDR3 has 15 residues. Deletions cut 1 base from V and 7 bases from J, with 15 bases between. CDR1 is SGHAT, CDR2 FQNNGV, per germline. This receptor was obtained from a girl aged 2-10 years with congenital amegakaryocytic thrombocytopenia, due to receive a stem cell transplant. Here the sequenced sample was PBMCs, taken before TCRalphabeta/CD19-depleted stem cell transplant. This rearrangement joins TRBV11-2 to TRBJ2-3; D remains unclear. Here the CDR3 reads CASSLVLDFENTQYF. Written as DNA, the CDR3 is TGTGCCAGCAGCTTAGTGTTGGATTTCGAGAATACGCAGTATTTT.